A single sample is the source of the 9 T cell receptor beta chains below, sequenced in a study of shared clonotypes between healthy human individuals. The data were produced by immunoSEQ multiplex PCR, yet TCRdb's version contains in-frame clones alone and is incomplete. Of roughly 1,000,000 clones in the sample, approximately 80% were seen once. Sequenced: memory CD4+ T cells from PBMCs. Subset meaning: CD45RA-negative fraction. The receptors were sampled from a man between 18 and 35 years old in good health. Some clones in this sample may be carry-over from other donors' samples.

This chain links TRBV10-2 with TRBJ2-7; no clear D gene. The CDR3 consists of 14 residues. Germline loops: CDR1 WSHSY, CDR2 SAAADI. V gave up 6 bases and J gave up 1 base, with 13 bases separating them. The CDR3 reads CASRRQPASYEQYF. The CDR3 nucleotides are TGCGCCAGCAGGAGGCAGCCCGCATCCTACGAGCAGTACTTC.

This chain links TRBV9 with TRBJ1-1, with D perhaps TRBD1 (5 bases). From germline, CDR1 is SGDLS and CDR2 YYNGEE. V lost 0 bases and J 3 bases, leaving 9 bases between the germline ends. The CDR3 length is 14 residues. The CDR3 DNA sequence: TGTGCCAGCAGCGTAGGGGGGGTGGACACTGAAGCTTTCTTT. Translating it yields CASSVGGVDTEAFF.

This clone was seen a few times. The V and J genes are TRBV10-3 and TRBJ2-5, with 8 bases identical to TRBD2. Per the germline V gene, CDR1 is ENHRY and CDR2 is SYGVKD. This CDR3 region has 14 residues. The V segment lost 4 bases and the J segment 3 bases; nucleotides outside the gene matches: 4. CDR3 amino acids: CAISVRAGEETQYF. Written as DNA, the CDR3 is TGTGCCATCAGTGTTCGAGCGGGAGAAGAGACCCAGTACTTC.

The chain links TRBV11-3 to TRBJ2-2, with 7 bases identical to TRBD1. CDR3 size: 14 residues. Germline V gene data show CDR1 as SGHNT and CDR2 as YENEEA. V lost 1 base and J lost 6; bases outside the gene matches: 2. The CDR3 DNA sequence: TGTGCCAGCAGCTTAGGTGACAGGGCCGGGGAGCTGTTTTTT. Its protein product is CASSLGDRAGELFF.

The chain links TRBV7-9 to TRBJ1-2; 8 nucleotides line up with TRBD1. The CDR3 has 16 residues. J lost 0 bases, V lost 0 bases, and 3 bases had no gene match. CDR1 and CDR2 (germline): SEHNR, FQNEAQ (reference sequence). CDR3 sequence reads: CASSLAQGAANYGYTF. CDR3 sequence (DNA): TGTGCCAGCAGCTTAGCCCAGGGGGCAGCTAACTATGGCTACACCTTC.

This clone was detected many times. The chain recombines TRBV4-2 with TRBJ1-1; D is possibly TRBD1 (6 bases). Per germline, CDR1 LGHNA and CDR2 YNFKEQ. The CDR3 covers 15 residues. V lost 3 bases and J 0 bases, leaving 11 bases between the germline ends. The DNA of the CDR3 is TGTGCCAGCAGCCAGAAGGGGGGGCTGAACACTGAAGCTTTCTTT. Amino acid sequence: CASSQKGGLNTEAFF.

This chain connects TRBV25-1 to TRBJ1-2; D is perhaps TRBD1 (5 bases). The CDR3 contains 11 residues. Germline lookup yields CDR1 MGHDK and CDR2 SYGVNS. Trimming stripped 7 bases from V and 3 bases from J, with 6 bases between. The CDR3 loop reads CASTGDYGYTF. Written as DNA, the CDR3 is TGTGCCAGCACGGGGGACTATGGCTACACCTTC.

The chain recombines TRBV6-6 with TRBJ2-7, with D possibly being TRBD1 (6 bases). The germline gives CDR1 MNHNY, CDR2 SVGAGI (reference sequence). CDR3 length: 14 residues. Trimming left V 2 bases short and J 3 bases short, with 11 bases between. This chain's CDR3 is CASSYTWTDYEQYF. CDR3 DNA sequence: TGTGCCAGCAGTTACACCTGGACAGACTACGAGCAGTACTTC.

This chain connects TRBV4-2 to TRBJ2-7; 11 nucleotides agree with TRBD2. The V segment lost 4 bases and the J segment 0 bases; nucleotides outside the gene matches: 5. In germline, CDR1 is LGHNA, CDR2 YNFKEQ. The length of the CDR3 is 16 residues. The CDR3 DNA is TGTGCCAGCAGCCGGGGACTAGCGGTTAACTCCTACGAGCAGTACTTC. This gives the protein CASSRGLAVNSYEQYF.